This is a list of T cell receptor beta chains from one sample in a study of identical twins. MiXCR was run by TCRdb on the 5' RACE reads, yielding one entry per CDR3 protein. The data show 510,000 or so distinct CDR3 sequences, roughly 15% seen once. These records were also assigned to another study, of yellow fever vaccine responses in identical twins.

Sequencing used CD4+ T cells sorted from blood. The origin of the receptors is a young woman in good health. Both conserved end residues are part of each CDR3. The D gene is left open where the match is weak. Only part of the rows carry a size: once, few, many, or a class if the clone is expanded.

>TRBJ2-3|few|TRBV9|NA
TGTGCCAGCAGCGTACCCATCGGGGGGCGGGTAGATACGCAGTATTTT
CASSVPIGGRVDTQYF
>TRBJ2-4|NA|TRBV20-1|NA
TGCAGTGCTAGAGATCGTCGGGCTCACCTAGCCAAAAACATTCAGTACTTC
CSARDRRAHLAKNIQYF
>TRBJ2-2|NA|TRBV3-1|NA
TGTGCCAGCACGGGACCGCCCGGGGAGCTGTTTTTT
CASTGPPGELFF
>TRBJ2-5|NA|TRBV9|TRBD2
TGTGCCAGCAGCGTAGGACTAGCGGGAGTAGGTGAGACCCAGTACTTC
CASSVGLAGVGETQYF
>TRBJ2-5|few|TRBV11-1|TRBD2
TGTGCCAGCAGCTTAAGCGCGAGGCTAGCGGGAGGCCCGCGAGAAGAGACCCAGTACTTC
CASSLSARLAGGPREETQYF
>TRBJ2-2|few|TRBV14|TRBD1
TGTGCCAGCAGCCCCCCGACAGGGGCGAGCACCGGGGAGCTGTTTTTT
CASSPPTGASTGELFF
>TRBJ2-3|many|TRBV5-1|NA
TGTGCCAGCAGCGGAGGCACAGATACGCAGTATTTT
CASSGGTDTQYF
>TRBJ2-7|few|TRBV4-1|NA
TGCGCCAGCAGCCAAGACCAGGGGGGAGCCTACGAGCAGTACTTC
CASSQDQGGAYEQYF
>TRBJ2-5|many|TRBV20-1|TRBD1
TGCAGTGCTACCGACAGGGGAGGAGAGACCCAGTACTTC
CSATDRGGETQYF
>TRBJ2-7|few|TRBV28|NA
TGTGCCAGCAGCCCGAAGGGATACGAGCAGTACTTC
CASSPKGYEQYF
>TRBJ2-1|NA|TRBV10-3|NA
TGTGCCATCAGGAGGGGGGCAACGGCCTACAATGAGCAGTTCTTC
CAIRRGATAYNEQFF
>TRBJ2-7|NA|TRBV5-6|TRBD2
TGTGCCAGCAGCTCAGGTAGCGGGATCGAGCAGTACTTC
CASSSGSGIEQYF
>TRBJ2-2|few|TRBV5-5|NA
TGTGCCAGCAGCCCGACAGCGAACGCGAACACCGGGGAGCTGTTTTTT
CASSPTANANTGELFF
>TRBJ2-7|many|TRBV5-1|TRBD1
TGCGCCAGCAGCTCCCAAACTTCCGGGACAGGCCTCCACTACGAGCAGTACTTC
CASSSQTSGTGLHYEQYF
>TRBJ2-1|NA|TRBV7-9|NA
TGTGCCAGCAGCTCCCTTTCTAATGAGCAGTTCTTC
CASSSLSNEQFF
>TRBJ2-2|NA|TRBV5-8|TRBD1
TGTGCCAGCAGGGGACAGGCAGGGAGCACCGGGGAGCTGTTTTTT
CASRGQAGSTGELFF
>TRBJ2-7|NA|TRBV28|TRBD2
TGTGCCAGCAGTTTATGGGGATGGGGGTCAGCGGGGGCCTACGAGCAGTACTTC
CASSLWGWGSAGAYEQYF
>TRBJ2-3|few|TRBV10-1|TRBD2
TGCGCCAGCAGTGACCGGGGGGGCACAGATACGCAGTATTTT
CASSDRGGTDTQYF
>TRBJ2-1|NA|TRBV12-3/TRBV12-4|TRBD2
TGTGCCAGCAGCCCCCCGATGCTAGCGGGAGGAGGGGATGAGCAGTTCTTC
CASSPPMLAGGGDEQFF
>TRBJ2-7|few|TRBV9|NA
TGTGCCAGCAGCGTAGGGTCCTCAGGAGATACCGAGCAGTACTTC
CASSVGSSGDTEQYF
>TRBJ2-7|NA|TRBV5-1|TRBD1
TGCGCCAGCAGCCTCACGACAGGGGCCTACGAGCAGTACTTC
CASSLTTGAYEQYF
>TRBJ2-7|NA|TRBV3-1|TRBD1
TGTGCCAGCAGCCAAGATCTAACAGGGGGCGCCGAGCAGTACTTC
CASSQDLTGGAEQYF
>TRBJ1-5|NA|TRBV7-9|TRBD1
TGTGCCAGCAGCCTGGACAGGGGGGATCAGCCCCAGCATTTT
CASSLDRGDQPQHF
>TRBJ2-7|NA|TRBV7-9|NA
TGTGCCAGCAGCGCCCTCAGGGGAAACTACGAGCAGTACTTC
CASSALRGNYEQYF
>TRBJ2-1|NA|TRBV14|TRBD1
TGTGCCAGCAGCGCCATCCCCAGGGGGCGATCCTACAATGAGCAGTTCTTC
CASSAIPRGRSYNEQFF
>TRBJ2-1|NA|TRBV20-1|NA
TGCAGTGCTAGAGGTCCCGTTGGTGAGCAGTTCTTC
CSARGPVGEQFF
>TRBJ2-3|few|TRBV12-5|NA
TGTGCTAGTGGTTCAGGGGACGTTGGCGCAGATACGCAGTATTTT
CASGSGDVGADTQYF
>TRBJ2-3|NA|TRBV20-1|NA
TGCAGTGCCACCAGGAGCCCAGATGCGCAGTATTTT
CSATRSPDAQYF
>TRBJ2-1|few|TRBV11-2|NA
TGTGCCAGCAGCTTAGGCGGCCTACAGTTCTTC
CASSLGGLQFF
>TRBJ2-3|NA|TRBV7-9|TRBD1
TGTGCCAGCAGCTTACCAAGTCAGGGGGCGGGTGATACGCAGTATTTT
CASSLPSQGAGDTQYF
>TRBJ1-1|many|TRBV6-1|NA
TGTGCCAGCAGACCGACAGGGAACACTGAAGCTTTCTTT
CASRPTGNTEAFF
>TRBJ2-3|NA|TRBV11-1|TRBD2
TGTGCCAGCAGCTTAGCGACCCCGACTAGCGGAAGCACAGATACGCAGTATTTT
CASSLATPTSGSTDTQYF
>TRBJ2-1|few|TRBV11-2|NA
TGTGCCAGCAGCCCCAAGCGCGTGGCAGGGAGAGGCAATGAGCAGTTCTTC
CASSPKRVAGRGNEQFF
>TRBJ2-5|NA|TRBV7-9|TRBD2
TGTGCCAGCAGCTTAGTAGGGGGACTAGCTATCCAGTACTTC
CASSLVGGLAIQYF
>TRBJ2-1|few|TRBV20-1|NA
TGCAGTGCTAGAGTTCAGCTAGTTGGCGGTGGTAACAATGAGCAGTTCTTC
CSARVQLVGGGNNEQFF
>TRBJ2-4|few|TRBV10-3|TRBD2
TGTGCCATCAGTGAGATCCGACTAGCGGGAGGGCCTGGGAACATTCAGTACTTC
CAISEIRLAGGPGNIQYF
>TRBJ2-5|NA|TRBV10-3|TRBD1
TGTGCCATCAGGACAGGGTTGAGTCAAGAGACCCAGTACTTC
CAIRTGLSQETQYF
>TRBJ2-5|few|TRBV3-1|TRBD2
TGTGCCAGCAGCCAAAGGCTAAGACTAAGCGGGGGGCCCCAAGAGACCCAGTACTTC
CASSQRLRLSGGPQETQYF
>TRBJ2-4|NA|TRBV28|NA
TGTGCCAGCAGCGGACGGAATCAGTACTTC
CASSGRNQYF
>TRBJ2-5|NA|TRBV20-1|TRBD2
TGCAGTGCTAGAGATATGCTAGCGGGGAATAAAGAGACCCAGTACTTC
CSARDMLAGNKETQYF
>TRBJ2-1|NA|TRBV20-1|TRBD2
TGCAGTGCTAGGTTCAGCGGGGGGGTCAATGAGCAGTTCTTC
CSARFSGGVNEQFF
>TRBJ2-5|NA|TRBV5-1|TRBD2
TGCGCCAGCAGCTTGGGAGGGCTAGCGGGCCCCCAAGAGACCCAGTACTTC
CASSLGGLAGPQETQYF
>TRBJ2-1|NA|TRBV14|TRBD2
TGTGCCAGCAGCCGACTAGCGGGAGGCATTGAGCAGTTCTTC
CASSRLAGGIEQFF
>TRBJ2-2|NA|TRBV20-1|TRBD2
TGCTGTGCTAGAGTGGGGCGGGGGGGCCCCACCGGGGAGCTGTTTTTT
CCARVGRGGPTGELFF
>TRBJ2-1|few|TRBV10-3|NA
TGTGCCATCAGTGGTCCCGACAATGAGCAGTTCTTC
CAISGPDNEQFF
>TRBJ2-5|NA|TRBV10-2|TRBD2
TGCGCCAGCAGCCCGGGGGGGGGAAAAGAGACCCAGTACTTC
CASSPGGGKETQYF
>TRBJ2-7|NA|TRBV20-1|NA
TGCAGTGCAAAAAACCCCGCTACCTACGAGCAGTACTTC
CSAKNPATYEQYF
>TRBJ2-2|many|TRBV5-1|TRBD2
TGCGCCAGCAGCTCGGGACTAGCGGGTCAAGCGAACACCGGGGAGCTGTTTTTT
CASSSGLAGQANTGELFF